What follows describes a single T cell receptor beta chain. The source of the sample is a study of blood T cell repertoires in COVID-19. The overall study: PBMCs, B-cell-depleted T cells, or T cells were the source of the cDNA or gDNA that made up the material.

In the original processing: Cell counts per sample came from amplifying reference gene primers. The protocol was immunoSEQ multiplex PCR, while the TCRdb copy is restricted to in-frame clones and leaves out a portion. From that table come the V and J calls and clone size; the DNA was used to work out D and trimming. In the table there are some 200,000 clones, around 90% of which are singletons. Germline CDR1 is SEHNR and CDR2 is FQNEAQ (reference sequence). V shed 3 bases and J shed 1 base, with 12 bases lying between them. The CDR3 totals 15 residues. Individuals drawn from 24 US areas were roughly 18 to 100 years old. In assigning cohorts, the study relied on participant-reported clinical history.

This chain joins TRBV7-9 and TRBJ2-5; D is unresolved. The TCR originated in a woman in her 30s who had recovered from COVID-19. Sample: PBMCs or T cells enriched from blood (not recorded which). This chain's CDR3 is CASSLPGLSQETQYF. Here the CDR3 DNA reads TGTGCCAGCAGCTTGCCGGGTCTTTCCCAAGAGACCCAGTACTTC.